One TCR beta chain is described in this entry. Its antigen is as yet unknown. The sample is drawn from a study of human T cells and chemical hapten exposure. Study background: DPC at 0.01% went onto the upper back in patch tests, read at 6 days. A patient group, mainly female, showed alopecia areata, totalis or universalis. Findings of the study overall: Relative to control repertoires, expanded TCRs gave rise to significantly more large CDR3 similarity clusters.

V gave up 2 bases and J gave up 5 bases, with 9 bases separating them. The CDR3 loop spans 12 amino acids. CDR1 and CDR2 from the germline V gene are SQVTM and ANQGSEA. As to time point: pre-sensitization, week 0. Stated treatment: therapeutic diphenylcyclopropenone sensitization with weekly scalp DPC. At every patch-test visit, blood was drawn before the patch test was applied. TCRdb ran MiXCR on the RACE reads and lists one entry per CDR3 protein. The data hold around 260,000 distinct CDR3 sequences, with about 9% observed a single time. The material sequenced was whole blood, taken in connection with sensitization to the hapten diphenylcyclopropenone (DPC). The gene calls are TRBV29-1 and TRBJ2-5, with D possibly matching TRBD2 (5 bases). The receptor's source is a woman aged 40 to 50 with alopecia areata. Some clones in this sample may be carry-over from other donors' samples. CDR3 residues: CSVELGGETQYF. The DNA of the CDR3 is TGCAGCGTTGAATTGGGCGGGGAGACCCAGTACTTC.